One and the same sample provided the 20 T cell receptor beta chains below, sequenced in a study of shared clonotypes between healthy human individuals. Sequenced by immunoSEQ multiplex PCR; TCRdb stores in-frame clones only, minus some. The table has some 2.1 million clones, around 95% seen once. The sequencing input was naive CD4+ T cells sorted from blood. Subset specified: CD45RA+ positively selected. These receptors came from a man aged 18 to 29 in good health.

This clone came up once. The J gene is TRBJ1-6, the V gene TRBV4-3; D remains unclear. Germline CDR1 LGHNA, CDR2 YSLEER. This CDR3 has 16 amino acids. The germline V and J ends were trimmed by 1 base and 5 bases, with 12 bases remaining between them. This CDR3 reads CASSQAPPGNNSPLHF. The CDR3 region has the DNA TGCGCCAGCAGCCAAGCCCCCCCGGGGAATAATTCACCCCTCCACTTT.

CDR3 sequence (DNA): TGTGCCAGCAGGAGGGGGGACGAGCAGTACTTC. Translating it yields CASRRGDEQYF. The chain uses TRBV6-1 and TRBJ2-7; D possibly matches TRBD1 or TRBD2 (6 bases each). CDR1 is MNHNS and CDR2 is SASEGT in the germline V gene. This CDR3 region has 11 residues. V lost 6 bases to trimming and J lost 5 bases, with 8 bases between them.

This clone occurred once. The J gene is TRBJ1-4, the V gene TRBV2, with 7 bases aligning to TRBD1. Trimming took 4 bases from V and 5 from J; bases not matched to a gene: 4. The CDR3 covers 14 residues. In germline, CDR1 is SNHLY, CDR2 FYNNEI. Here the CDR3 DNA reads TGTGCCAGCAGTGTGGACAGGTGGAATGAAAAACTGTTTTTT. The encoded protein is CASSVDRWNEKLFF.

V usage is TRBV5-4 and J usage is TRBJ1-6; D not resolved. V lost 2 bases to trimming and J lost 1 base, with 13 bases between them. Germline CDR1 reads SGHNT; CDR2 reads YYREEE (reference sequence). CDR3 length: 17 residues. CDR3 sequence: CASSLDGKGSYNSPLHF. In nucleotides, the CDR3 is TGTGCCAGCAGCTTAGATGGCAAGGGATCCTATAATTCACCCCTCCACTTT.

This rearrangement joins TRBV7-9 to TRBJ2-1, with 7 bases aligning to TRBD1. This CDR3 region has 17 residues. Losses at the gene ends were 0 bases for V and 10 bases for J; bases not matched to a gene: 15. The germline V gene has CDR1 SEHNR and CDR2 FQNEAQ (reference sequence). The chain's CDR3 is CASSLAAGTADTREQFF. The CDR3 coding sequence is TGTGCCAGCAGCTTAGCCGCAGGGACAGCAGATACAAGAGAGCAGTTCTTC.

This clone was detected only once. The V call is TRBV10-2, the J call TRBJ2-7, with 13 bases matching TRBD2. The V segment lost 4 bases and the J segment 3 bases; nucleotides outside the gene matches: 0. The germline CDR1 and CDR2 sequences are WSHSY and SAAADI. The CDR3 extends over 14 amino acids. The CDR3 DNA sequence: TGCGCCAGCAGTGGGACTAGCGGGGGCTACGAGCAGTACTTC. It specifies CASSGTSGGYEQYF.

The CDR3 DNA reads TGTGCCAGCAGTGACTGGACAGGGGACACCGGGGAGCTGTTTTTT. It translates to CASSDWTGDTGELFF. V and J are TRBV25-1 and TRBJ2-2, with TRBD1 matching 9 bases. V gave up 3 bases and J gave up 3 bases; unmatched junction bases: 2. Per the germline V gene, CDR1 is MGHDK and CDR2 is SYGVNS. The CDR3 covers 15 residues. Together with reference TRBV25-1 and TRBJ2-2, the CDR3 gives the full variable domain: EADIYQTPRYLVIGTGKKITLECSQTMGHDKMYWYQQDPGMELHLIHYSYGVNSTEKGDLSSESTVSRIRTEHFPLTLESARPSHTSQYLCASSDWTGDTGELFFGEGSRLTVL.

The genes are TRBV5-1 and TRBJ2-7; possibly TRBD1 for D (5 bases). CDR1 and CDR2 from the germline V gene are SGHRS and YFSETQ. The V and J ends lost 10 bases and 3 bases respectively, with 11 bases between them. The CDR3 has 11 amino acids. The CDR3 region is CAGQDSYEQYF. In DNA, the CDR3 is TGCGCCGGACAAGACAGCTACGAGCAGTACTTC.

This sequence joins TRBV5-6 and TRBJ2-7; D could derive from TRBD1 or TRBD2 (5 bases each). Germline V lookup: CDR1 SGHDT, CDR2 YYEEEE. The CDR3 covers 15 residues. Trimming removed 0 bases at V and 0 bases at J, with 10 bases between. CDR3: CASSLVAGSSYEQYF. The CDR3 DNA follows: TGTGCCAGCAGCTTGGTCGCAGGGAGCTCCTACGAGCAGTACTTC.

This rearrangement joins TRBV5-6 to TRBJ2-3; 14 bases are a match to TRBD2. V was clipped by 4 bases and J by 3 bases; unmatched bases: 1. The germline V gene has CDR1 SGHDT and CDR2 YYEEEE. This CDR3 region has 15 residues. CDR3 sequence reads: CASSGLAGGTDTQYF. Here the CDR3 DNA reads TGTGCCAGCAGCGGACTAGCGGGGGGTACAGATACGCAGTATTTT.

This clone was observed a handful of times. The V gene is TRBV6-1, the J gene TRBJ1-2; 9 positions match TRBD1. V lost 9 bases, J lost 6 bases, and 8 bases stayed unmatched. Germline loops: CDR1 MNHNS, CDR2 SASEGT. This CDR3 spans 13 amino acids. This CDR3 is CASSLDRGDGYTF. DNA of the CDR3: TGTGCCAGTTCCCTGGACAGGGGAGATGGCTACACCTTC.

The count of this clone is one. V and J are TRBV2 and TRBJ2-7; 9 bases are shared with TRBD1. The CDR3 runs to 14 residues. CDR1 is SNHLY and CDR2 is FYNNEI in the germline V gene. The ends lost 7 bases at V and 4 bases at J; junction bases unmatched: 8. The CDR3 region has the DNA TGTGCCAGCAACCGACAGGGGGTGTCGTACGAGCAGTACTTC. Its protein is CASNRQGVSYEQYF.

The chain couples TRBV6-6 to TRBJ1-5, with TRBD1 matching over 7 bases. The CDR3 has 13 amino acids. V shed 7 bases and J 6 bases; nucleotides not matched to a gene: 6. Germline V gene sequence: CDR1 MNHNY, CDR2 SVGAGI (reference sequence). CDR3 protein: CASTPTGTQPQHF. CDR3 bases: TGTGCCAGCACCCCGACAGGGACTCAGCCCCAGCATTTT.

V and J are TRBV6-5 and TRBJ1-6; 7 positions agree with TRBD1. V lost 6 bases, J lost 9 bases, and 8 bases stayed unmatched. This CDR3 spans 14 amino acids. Germline V CDR1 and CDR2: MNHEY, SVGAGI. The CDR3 DNA reads as TGTGCCAGCAGAGAGGGGACAGCGGGTTCACCCCTCCACTTT. This sequence encodes CASREGTAGSPLHF.

This chain joins TRBV5-1 and TRBJ2-7; perhaps TRBD1 as D (5 bases). The V end was cut by 0 bases, the J end by 3 bases, with 10 bases between. CDR1 and CDR2 (germline): SGHRS, YFSETQ. The length of the CDR3 is 14 residues. CDR3 loop: CASSLAQQGYEQYF. CDR3 nucleotides: TGCGCCAGCAGCTTGGCACAGCAGGGCTACGAGCAGTACTTC.

Of note for this clone: Other DNA sequences of this sample code for an identical CDR3. This chain links TRBV19 with TRBJ2-7; D not resolved. Germline V CDR1 and CDR2: LNHDA, SQIVND (reference sequence). V was clipped by 3 bases and J by 4 bases, with 7 bases between them. The CDR3 consists of 12 residues. CDR3 bases: TGTGCCAGTAGTATTGGCGGTTACGAGCAGTACTTC. Translating it yields CASSIGGYEQYF.

The chain employs TRBV4-3 and TRBJ1-2, with TRBD1 identical over 8 bases. The CDR3 extends over 15 amino acids. CDR1 LGHNA and CDR2 YSLEER come from the germline V gene. The trim removed 3 bases at V and 1 base at J, leaving 4 bases unmatched. This CDR3 reads CASSQDRALNYGYTF. CDR3 coding DNA: TGCGCCAGCAGCCAGGACAGGGCGCTTAACTATGGCTACACCTTC.

This rearrangement joins TRBV7-9 to TRBJ1-2, with 7 bases identical to TRBD1. CDR1 and CDR2 (germline): SEHNR, FQNEAQ (reference sequence). Trimming took 1 base from V and 5 from J; bases not matched to a gene: 7. The CDR3 totals 15 residues. This CDR3 is CASSLGNRGDYGYTF. The CDR3 DNA reads TGTGCCAGCAGCTTAGGGAACAGGGGAGATTATGGCTACACCTTC.

J is TRBJ1-2 and V is TRBV11-3; a weak D match, TRBD1 (5 bases). The V end was cut by 1 base, the J end by 5 bases, with 11 bases between. This CDR3 comprises 14 residues. Germline CDR1 SGHNT, CDR2 YENEEA. CDR3 region: CASSLAGGKYGYTF. The CDR3 DNA is TGTGCCAGCAGCTTAGCGGGGGGGAAATATGGCTACACCTTC.

On this clone: This same CDR3 is encoded by further DNA sequences in the sample. The CDR3 region is CASSPRTGSNTEAFF. The CDR3, as DNA: TGTGCCAGCTCACCGCGGACAGGATCGAACACTGAAGCTTTCTTT. The chain recombines TRBV18 with TRBJ1-1; 7 positions agree with TRBD1. Germline assignment: CDR1 KGHSH and CDR2 LQKENI. V lost 3 bases, J lost 1 base, and 5 bases stayed unmatched. The CDR3 totals 15 residues.